These T cell receptor beta chains were read from a single sample in a study of cytomegalovirus exposure and HLA in healthy donors. TCRdb's table, derived via immunoSEQ multiplex PCR, lists solely in-frame clones and lacks some. The data show hundreds of thousands of clones, approximately 90% seen once. The sequenced sample was PBMCs. All receptors come from a woman between 18 and 29 years old in good health and CMV-seronegative. Both conserved end residues are part of each CDR3. The order of the fields is clone size, V gene, D gene, J gene, CDR3 DNA, CDR3 protein. D genes are given only for firm matches. Size values are once, few and many counts, or a class for expanded clones, and some rows have none.

>once|TRBV27|TRBD1|TRBJ2-7
TGTGCCAGCAGTTCGTGGGGGACAGGGGGCTACGAGCAGTACTTC
CASSSWGTGGYEQYF
>NA|TRBV5-1|TRBD2|TRBJ2-7
TGCGCCAGCAGCCCCGGGACTAGAGACGAGCAGTACTTC
CASSPGTRDEQYF
>NA|TRBV18|TRBD1|TRBJ1-2
TGTGCCAGCTCCATACAGGGGGCCCAAGGCTACACCTTC
CASSIQGAQGYTF
>NA|TRBV4-3|NA|TRBJ2-3
TGCGCCAGCAGCCAAGATCGCGGCCTCGGGGTCACAGATACGCAGTATTTT
CASSQDRGLGVTDTQYF
>once|TRBV6-6|NA|TRBJ2-1
TGTGCCAGCAGTTATGAAGCGCACAATGAGCAGTTCTTC
CASSYEAHNEQFF
>NA|TRBV9|TRBD2|TRBJ2-1
TGTGCCAGCAGCGTGTCGGGGGGCTACAATGAGCAGTTCTTC
CASSVSGGYNEQFF
>NA|TRBV11-2|NA|TRBJ1-1
TGTGCCAGCAGCCAAAAGGCGGGAACTGAAGCTTTCTTT
CASSQKAGTEAFF
>NA|TRBV7-9|TRBD2|TRBJ2-3
TGTGCCAGCAGAGCCGCTAGCGGGGAAGTCACAGATACGCAGTATTTT
CASRAASGEVTDTQYF
>once|TRBV7-2|NA|TRBJ1-1
TGTGCCAGCAGCCAGTCAAGGAACACTGAAGCTTTCTTT
CASSQSRNTEAFF
>NA|TRBV19|TRBD2|TRBJ2-5
TGTGCCAGTAGTACCACGACTAGCGGGGGGCAAGAGACCCAGTACTTC
CASSTTTSGGQETQYF
>NA|TRBV6-5|TRBD2|TRBJ2-1
TGTGCCAGCAGTTCGGGGACTAGCGCCTTCTTC
CASSSGTSAFF
>NA|TRBV5-4|TRBD2|TRBJ2-4
TGTGCCAGCAGCTTGGGTGCGGGGGGAGCCAAAAACATTCAGTACTTC
CASSLGAGGAKNIQYF
>NA|TRBV5-1|TRBD1|TRBJ1-2
TGCGCCAGCAGCCCTGGGGACAGGGGGTTGGTTGGCTACACCTTC
CASSPGDRGLVGYTF
>NA|TRBV18|NA|TRBJ1-2
TGTGCCAGCTCGCCCCCAGACAGACCCAACTATGGCTACACCTTC
CASSPPDRPNYGYTF
>NA|TRBV11-1|NA|TRBJ2-1
TGTGCCAGCAGCTTAGGAGGAGTCAATGAGCAGTTCTTC
CASSLGGVNEQFF
>NA|TRBV6-6|NA|TRBJ2-7
TGTGCCAGCAGTGCCCCCCCAGGAAACAGCTACGAGCAGTACTTC
CASSAPPGNSYEQYF
>once|TRBV5-1|NA|TRBJ2-7
TGCGCCAGCAGTTTATCCGGACTGGCCTACGAGCAGTACTTC
CASSLSGLAYEQYF
>NA|TRBV5-1|NA|TRBJ1-6
TGCGCCAGCAGCTTCGGCGGCCCGACAGATTCACCCCTCCACTTT
CASSFGGPTDSPLHF
>NA|TRBV9|NA|TRBJ2-1
TGTGCCAGCAGCGCCGAACCTAGAAATGAGCAGTTCTTC
CASSAEPRNEQFF
>NA|TRBV27|TRBD1|TRBJ1-6
TGTGCCAGCAGAGCGACGGGACAGGCCGGAATTGGGTCCTATAATTCACCCCTCCACTTT
CASRATGQAGIGSYNSPLHF
>NA|TRBV6-1|NA|TRBJ1-3
TGTGCCGGCAGTGAAGGAGCGTACTCTGGAAACACCATATATTTT
CAGSEGAYSGNTIYF
>NA|TRBV4-3|TRBD1|TRBJ1-2
TGCGCCAGCAGCTCGGGACAGGGGGCGAGTTATGGCTACACCTTC
CASSSGQGASYGYTF
>NA|TRBV4-2|TRBD1|TRBJ2-4
TGTGCCAGCAGCCACGAGACAGGGATCATCGGCAAAAACATTCAGTACTTC
CASSHETGIIGKNIQYF
>NA|TRBV15|TRBD2|TRBJ2-1
TGTGCCACTAAGCCGGGACTAGTTGAGGGAAAGGCTCAGTTCTTC
CATKPGLVEGKAQFF
>NA|TRBV7-6|TRBD1|TRBJ2-7
TGTGCCAGCAGCCACCGGGACAGGGTTGAAGAGCAGTACTTC
CASSHRDRVEEQYF
>NA|TRBV13|NA|TRBJ2-2
TGTGCCAGCAGCCCCGGAGGAGAGAACACCGGGGAGCTGTTTTTT
CASSPGGENTGELFF
>NA|TRBV5-6|NA|TRBJ1-1
TGTGCCAGCAGCAGGAAGGACAGCTCCATGAACACTGAAGCTTTCTTT
CASSRKDSSMNTEAFF
>NA|TRBV7-9|TRBD1|TRBJ1-5
TGTGCCAGCAGCTTAGGGGGGACAGGGGCATTTGTCAATCAGCCCCAGCATTTT
CASSLGGTGAFVNQPQHF
>NA|TRBV6-5|NA|TRBJ1-1
TGTGCCAGCAGTTACCCTCCCACTGAAGCTTTCTTT
CASSYPPTEAFF
>once|TRBV7-9|NA|TRBJ1-4
TGCTCCGGGGGACCAACTAATGAAAAACTGTTTTTT
CSGGPTNEKLFF
>NA|TRBV7-9|TRBD2|TRBJ2-1
TGTGCCAATGCGGGGGATAGCTCCTACAATGAGCAGTTCTTC
CANAGDSSYNEQFF
>NA|TRBV4-3|TRBD1|TRBJ2-7
TGCGCCAGCAGCCAAGGGCGGGACAGGAGTGCCTACGAGCAGTACTTC
CASSQGRDRSAYEQYF
>NA|TRBV27|TRBD2|TRBJ2-5
TGTGCCAGCAGTTTTTTCGGGACTAGCGGGAGGATTGCGGAGACCCAGTACTTC
CASSFFGTSGRIAETQYF
>NA|TRBV27|TRBD2|TRBJ2-3
TGTGCCAGCAGTCCTAAACCCGGGACACCGTTTAGCCTAGCGGGACCGGGAGATACGCAGTATTTT
CASSPKPGTPFSLAGPGDTQYF
>NA|TRBV9|TRBD2|TRBJ2-1
TGTGCCAGCAGCCCGATAGCGGGACAATCCTACAATGAGCAGTTCTTC
CASSPIAGQSYNEQFF
>NA|TRBV5-6|TRBD1|TRBJ1-6
TGTGCCAGCAGCCCGGACAGGGCTACTCCCCGCTCACCCCTCCACTTT
CASSPDRATPRSPLHF
>NA|TRBV5-6|TRBD1|TRBJ2-1
TGTGCCAGCAGCTTTTTCTCCGGGACAGATTCTGTCAATGAGCAGTTCTTC
CASSFFSGTDSVNEQFF
>NA|TRBV18|TRBD1|TRBJ1-1
TGTGCCAGCTCAGAGGCGACAGGGTTGAACACTGAAGCTTTCTTT
CASSEATGLNTEAFF
>NA|TRBV18|TRBD1|TRBJ2-3
TGTGCCAGCCAGGGGGCAGAGAGCACAGATACGCAGTATTTT
CASQGAESTDTQYF
>few|TRBV18|TRBD1|TRBJ2-5
TGTGCCAGCTCAGAGGTTTTTGGTGCAGGGGGCGTTGAGACCCAGTACTTC
CASSEVFGAGGVETQYF
>NA|TRBV7-9|TRBD1|TRBJ2-1
TGTGCCAGCACCCCACCATCGGCAGGGGGTTACAATGAGCAGTTCTTC
CASTPPSAGGYNEQFF
>NA|TRBV14|NA|TRBJ2-1
TGTGCCAGCAGCCAAGGGCGGGGGCCCACCTACAATGGGCAGTTCTTC
CASSQGRGPTYNGQFF
>NA|TRBV6-1|TRBD1|TRBJ1-1
TGTGCCACCGCCAGGGGGGACACTGAAGCTTTCTTT
CATARGDTEAFF
>NA|TRBV6-5|NA|TRBJ2-5
TGTGCCAGCAGTCGAGTCGGGGGGCGAGAGACCCAGTACTTC
CASSRVGGRETQYF
>few|TRBV2|NA|TRBJ2-7
TGTGCCAGCAGTGAATCTCGCGGCGAGCAGTACTTC
CASSESRGEQYF
>NA|TRBV10-3|NA|TRBJ2-7
TGTGCCATCAGTGAAGGAGCGGAAGCCTACGAGCAGTACTTC
CAISEGAEAYEQYF
>NA|TRBV19|TRBD1|TRBJ2-1
TGTGCCAGTGCTGAAAGGGGGCGGAACAACAATGAGCAGTTCTTC
CASAERGRNNNEQFF
>NA|TRBV5-1|TRBD2|TRBJ2-3
TGCGCCAGCAGCTCTAGCGGGGGGTTCACTCGTATGAGCACAGATACGCAGTATTTT
CASSSSGGFTRMSTDTQYF